Below, 3 T cell receptor beta chains from the same sample are listed, as sequenced in a study of T cells in Graves' hyperthyroidism and ophthalmopathy. The source material, RNA transcripts, was used to amplify TCR beta CDR3 regions. The TCR CDR3 was amplified in a first-round RT-PCR using the HTBI primer set. TCRdb called the multiplex PCR reads again in MiXCR, with one record for every CDR3 protein. The data hold approximately 400,000 distinct CDR3 sequences, with approximately 19% observed a single time. Sequences were obtained from blood. The receptor set was obtained from a woman younger than 35 with Graves' hyperthyroidism.

This clonotype showed up just a few times. The V call is TRBV12-3 or TRBV12-4, the J call TRBJ1-6, with D possibly being TRBD1 (5 bases). The CDR3 has 13 amino acids. The V end lost 3 bases, the J end lost 8 bases, and 8 bases lay between the germline ends. The CDR3 DNA reads as TGTGCCAGCAGTTTTCCGGGGGATTCACCCCTCCACTTT. The encoded protein is CASSFPGDSPLHF.

Ten or more counts support this clonotype. J is TRBJ2-5 and V is TRBV5-4; 9 nucleotides align to TRBD2. The CDR3 spans 16 residues. V shed 3 bases, J shed 5 bases, and the junction held 11 bases outside the gene matches. Germline V gene data show CDR1 as SGHNT and CDR2 as YYREEE (reference sequence). The CDR3 sequence: CASSSRAGGRSETQYF. Written as DNA, the CDR3 is TGTGCCAGCAGCTCCAGAGCGGGGGGCCGGTCTGAGACCCAGTACTTC.

This clonotype came up many times. CDR3 residues: CASSPGTSGGQETQYF. CDR3 bases: TGTGCCAGCAGCCCGGGGACTAGCGGGGGGCAAGAGACCCAGTACTTC. This chain links TRBV7-2 with TRBJ2-5; 15 nucleotides align to TRBD2. J gave up 2 bases and V 5 bases, and 3 bases lay outside the gene matches. The germline V gene encodes CDR1 SGHTA and CDR2 FQGNSA. CDR3 length: 16 residues.